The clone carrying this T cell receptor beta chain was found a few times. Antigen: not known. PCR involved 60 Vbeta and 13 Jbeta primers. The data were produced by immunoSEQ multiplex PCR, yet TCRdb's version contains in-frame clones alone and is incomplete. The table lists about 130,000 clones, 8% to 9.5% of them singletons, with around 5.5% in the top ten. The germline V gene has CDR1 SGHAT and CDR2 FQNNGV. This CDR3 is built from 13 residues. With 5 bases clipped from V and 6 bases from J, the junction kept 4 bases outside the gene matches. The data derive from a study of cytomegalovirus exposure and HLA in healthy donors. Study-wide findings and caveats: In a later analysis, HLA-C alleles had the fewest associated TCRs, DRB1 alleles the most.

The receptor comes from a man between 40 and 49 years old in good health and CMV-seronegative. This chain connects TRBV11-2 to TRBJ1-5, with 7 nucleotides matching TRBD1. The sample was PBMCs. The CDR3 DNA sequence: TGTGCCAGCAGCCCTGACAGGGTTCAGCCCCAGCATTTT. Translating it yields CASSPDRVQPQHF.